This TCR beta chain was documented in a study of Ad26.COV2.S vaccination and SARS-CoV-2 variants. The CDR3 length is 13 residues. Between the trimmed V and J ends, which lost 2 bases and 9 bases, there was a span of 12 bases. Germline assignment: CDR1 SGHNT and CDR2 YYREEE (reference sequence). Overall study results and limits: TCR breadth and depth estimates may have understated total T cell responses. Individuals receiving vaccine had higher spike-specific TCR breadth than placebo recipients did.

Of note for this clone: Its target is not known.

Generated by immunoSEQ multiplex PCR, the TCRdb table keeps only in-frame clones and is missing some. The table records under 300,000 clones, around 90% of them present only once. Stated treatment: about 20 received Ad26.COV2.S at low or high dose, single or two shots; 5 received placebo; per-sample allocation not given. Samples analyzed were those drawn on day 63 after the first vaccine or placebo injection. A Boston adult aged 18-55 years was the donor. This TCR derives from a person between 18 and 65 years old who received the Ad26.COV2.S COVID-19 vaccine or a placebo. The rearrangement links TRBV5-4 to TRBJ2-1; no clear D. The sample in question was peripheral blood, obtained in a trial of Ad26.COV2.S vaccine versus placebo. CDR3 nucleotides: TGTGCCAGCAGCTTTAATCAAGAAAGTGAGCAGTTCTTC. Residues: CASSFNQESEQFF.